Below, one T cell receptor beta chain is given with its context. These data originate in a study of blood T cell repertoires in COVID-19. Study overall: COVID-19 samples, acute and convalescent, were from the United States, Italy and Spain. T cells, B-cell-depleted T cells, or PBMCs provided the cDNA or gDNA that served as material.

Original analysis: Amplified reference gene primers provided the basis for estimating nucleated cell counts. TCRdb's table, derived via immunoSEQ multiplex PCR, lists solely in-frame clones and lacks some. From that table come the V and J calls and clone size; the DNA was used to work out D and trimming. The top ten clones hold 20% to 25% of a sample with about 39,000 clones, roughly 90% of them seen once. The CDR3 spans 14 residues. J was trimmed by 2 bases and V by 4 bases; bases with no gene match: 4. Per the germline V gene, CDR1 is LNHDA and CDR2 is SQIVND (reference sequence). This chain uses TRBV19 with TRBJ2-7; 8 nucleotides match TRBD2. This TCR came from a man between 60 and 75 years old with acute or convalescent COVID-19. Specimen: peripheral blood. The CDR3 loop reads CASSTTSGTYEQYF. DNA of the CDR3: TGTGCCAGTAGTACTACTAGCGGAACCTACGAGCAGTACTTC.